One and the same sample provided the 15 T cell receptor beta chains below, sequenced in a study of shared clonotypes between healthy human individuals. Assay used: immunoSEQ multiplex PCR; TCRdb lists only in-frame clones, some missing. The data contain fewer than 1 million clones, 90% to 97% of them singletons. CD45RO-negative cells were positively selected for CCR7, leaving out terminally differentiated effector memory CD45RA+ cells. The sequenced sample consisted of naive CD8+ T cells sorted from blood. These receptor sequences come from a young man in good health.

A note on this clone: Other DNA sequences in this sample translate to the same CDR3. The CDR3 sequence: CAWSVTGELFF. In DNA, the CDR3 is TGTGCCTGGAGTGTAACTGGGGAGCTGTTTTTT. The rearrangement joins TRBV30 to TRBJ2-2; no reliable D call. V was pared by 0 bases and J by 8 bases, with 4 bases between. This CDR3 comprises 11 residues. Per germline, CDR1 GTSNPN and CDR2 SVGIG (reference sequence).

This sequence joins TRBV4-2 and TRBJ2-5; 7 nucleotides line up with TRBD2. CDR1 and CDR2 from the germline V gene are LGHNA and YNFKEQ. Trimming took 1 base from V and 5 from J; bases not matched to a gene: 7. This CDR3 has 15 amino acids. The CDR3: CASSQVGGFGETQYF. The DNA for the CDR3 is TGTGCCAGCAGCCAAGTGGGAGGGTTCGGGGAGACCCAGTACTTC.

V and J are TRBV29-1 and TRBJ1-2; D gene unclear. This CDR3 has 13 amino acids. Germline loops: CDR1 SQVTM, CDR2 ANQGSEA. V lost 0 bases, J lost 6 bases, and 11 bases lay in between. In nucleotides, the CDR3 is TGCAGCGTTGAAGATGTCCCGGAGGATGGCTACACCTTC. As protein: CSVEDVPEDGYTF.

The rearrangement uses TRBV4-3 and TRBJ1-1; D gene ambiguous. The CDR3 totals 16 residues. The germline CDR1 and CDR2 sequences are LGHNA and YSLEER. Trimming took 0 bases from V and 6 from J, leaving 17 bases between them. The DNA for the CDR3 is TGCGCCAGCAGCCAAGAAAGAAGGACGTTCGGAGCTGAAGCTTTCTTT. Its translation: CASSQERRTFGAEAFF.

The DNA for the CDR3 is TGTGCCAGCAGCCCGCCGGGACAGGGTTCGTATTTT. Protein sequence: CASSPPGQGSYF. The rearrangement links TRBV11-2 to TRBJ2-3; 9 positions match TRBD1. Germline values: CDR1 SGHAT, CDR2 FQNNGV. There are 12 residues in the CDR3. V was clipped by 5 bases and J by 14 bases; unmatched bases: 8.

This clone was seen a single time. The V call is TRBV2, the J call TRBJ2-1, with 8 bases aligning to TRBD2. The CDR3 is 15 amino acids. The V gene end was trimmed by 4 bases and the J gene end by 8 bases; junction bases not matched to a gene: 10. Germline CDR1 reads SNHLY; CDR2 reads FYNNEI. DNA of the CDR3: TGTGCCAGCAGTGGGGGGCTAGCGGGTGTTGATGAGCAGTTCTTC. Encoded protein: CASSGGLAGVDEQFF.

The chain joins TRBV2 to TRBJ2-1; 8 nucleotides align to TRBD2. CDR1 is SNHLY and CDR2 is FYNNEI in the germline V gene. With 7 bases clipped from V and 3 bases from J, the junction kept 5 bases outside the gene matches. There are 14 residues in the CDR3. The CDR3 is CASTGGINYNEQFF. Written as DNA, the CDR3 is TGTGCCAGCACGGGAGGGATCAACTACAATGAGCAGTTCTTC. The entire variable domain, with the rest obtained from reference TRBV2 and TRBJ2-1, is as follows: EPEVTQTPSHQVTQMGQEVILRCVPISNHLYFYWYRQILGQKVEFLVSFYNNEISEKSEIFDDQFSVERPDGSNFTLKIRSTKLEDSAMYFCASTGGINYNEQFFGPGTRLTVL.

The V and J genes are TRBV29-1 and TRBJ1-2; D not resolved. Germline CDR1 is SQVTM and CDR2 is ANQGSEA. V was clipped by 4 bases and J by 6 bases, with 18 bases between them. The CDR3 loop spans 14 amino acids. Here the CDR3 reads CSVVRWEEENGYTF. DNA of the CDR3: TGCAGCGTTGTCAGGTGGGAGGAGGAAAATGGCTACACCTTC.

This clone was counted a single time. The chain joins TRBV9 to TRBJ1-1; 7 bases are shared with TRBD1. J gave up 4 bases and V 2 bases, and 11 bases lay outside the gene matches. The V gene's germline CDR1 is SGDLS and CDR2 YYNGEE. The CDR3 contains 16 residues. This CDR3 is CASSVARGGGGTEAFF. The CDR3 DNA reads as TGTGCCAGCAGCGTCGCAAGGGGAGGGGGCGGCACTGAAGCTTTCTTT.

The J gene is TRBJ2-3, the V gene TRBV11-2; TRBD1 might be the D (6 bases). The CDR3 runs to 17 residues. Germline CDR1 is SGHAT and CDR2 is FQNNGV. The V end lost 8 bases, the J end lost 4 bases, and 25 bases lay between the germline ends. In DNA form, the CDR3 reads TGTGCCAGCGCCCATGACCGAGACAGGCCGGTCGCAGATACGCAGTATTTT. Protein sequence: CASAHDRDRPVADTQYF.

This sequence joins TRBV5-4 and TRBJ2-2; unclear D gene. V was trimmed by 0 bases and J by 5 bases, leaving 8 bases between them. The CDR3 is made up of 14 amino acids. Per germline, CDR1 SGHNT and CDR2 YYREEE (reference sequence). The CDR3: CASSLVERTGELFF. The CDR3 coding sequence is TGTGCCAGCAGCTTGGTAGAGAGGACCGGGGAGCTGTTTTTT.

As for this clone: The sample contains more than one DNA sequence encoding this CDR3. V is TRBV27 and J is TRBJ2-7; a possible D gene is TRBD1 (5 bases). Germline V gene data show CDR1 as MNHEY and CDR2 as SMNVEV (reference sequence). This CDR3 contains 14 residues. The V and J ends lost 3 bases and 2 bases respectively, with 11 bases between them. CDR3 region: CASSFSSGTYEQYF. The CDR3 DNA follows: TGTGCCAGCAGTTTTTCGTCAGGGACCTACGAGCAGTACTTC.

The J gene is TRBJ1-1, the V gene TRBV11-2; tentative D call: TRBD1 (6 bases). The V gene lost 5 bases and the J gene lost 1 base, with 17 bases spanning the gap. The germline gives CDR1 SGHAT, CDR2 FQNNGV. There are 16 residues in the CDR3. Written as DNA, the CDR3 is TGTGCCAGCAGCCTGATAACGACAGGACCGAACACTGAAGCTTTCTTT. The encoded protein is CASSLITTGPNTEAFF.

This clone has only one observation. The rearrangement links TRBV2 to TRBJ1-2; D gene ambiguous. This CDR3 is 15 amino acids long. In germline, CDR1 is SNHLY, CDR2 FYNNEI. The V end was cut by 8 bases, the J end by 8 bases, with 24 bases between. CDR3 protein: CASPFYSGSQEGYTF. The CDR3 DNA reads TGTGCCAGCCCATTTTATTCCGGATCCCAAGAGGGCTACACCTTC.

This sequence joins TRBV6-6 and TRBJ1-1; no clear D. CDR1 and CDR2 (germline): MNHNY, SVGAGI (reference sequence). V was shortened by 3 bases and J by 1 base, with 9 bases between the two germline ends. This CDR3 comprises 14 residues. This CDR3 is CASSYPDGNTEAFF. CDR3 nucleotide sequence: TGTGCCAGCAGTTATCCCGACGGGAACACTGAAGCTTTCTTT.